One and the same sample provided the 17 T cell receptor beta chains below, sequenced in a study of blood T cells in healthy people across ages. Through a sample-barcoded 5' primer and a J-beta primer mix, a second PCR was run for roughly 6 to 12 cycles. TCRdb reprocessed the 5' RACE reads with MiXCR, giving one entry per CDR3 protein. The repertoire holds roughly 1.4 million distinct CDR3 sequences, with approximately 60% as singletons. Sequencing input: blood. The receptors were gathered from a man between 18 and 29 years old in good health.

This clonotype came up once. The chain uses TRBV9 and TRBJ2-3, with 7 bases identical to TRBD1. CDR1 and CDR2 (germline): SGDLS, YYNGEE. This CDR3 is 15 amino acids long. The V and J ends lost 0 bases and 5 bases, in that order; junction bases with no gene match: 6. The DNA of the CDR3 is TGTGCCAGCAGCGTAGGGGACAGCGAGGGAGATACGCAGTATTTT. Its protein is CASSVGDSEGDTQYF.

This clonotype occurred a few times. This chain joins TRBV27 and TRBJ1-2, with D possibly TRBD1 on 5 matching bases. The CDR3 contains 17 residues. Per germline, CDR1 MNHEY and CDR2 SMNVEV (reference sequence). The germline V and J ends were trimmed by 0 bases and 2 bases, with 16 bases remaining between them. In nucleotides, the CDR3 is TGTGCCAGCAGTTTATCGCCCTCTCGGGGGTTAAACTATGGCTACACCTTC. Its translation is CASSLSPSRGLNYGYTF.

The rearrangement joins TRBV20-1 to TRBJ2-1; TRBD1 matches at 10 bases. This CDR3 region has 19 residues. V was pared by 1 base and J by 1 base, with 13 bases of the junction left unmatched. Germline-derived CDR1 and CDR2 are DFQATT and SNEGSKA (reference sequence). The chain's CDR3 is CSARVGTGALGASYNEQFF. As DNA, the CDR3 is TGCAGTGCTAGAGTTGGGACAGGGGCACTGGGGGCATCCTACAATGAGCAGTTCTTC.

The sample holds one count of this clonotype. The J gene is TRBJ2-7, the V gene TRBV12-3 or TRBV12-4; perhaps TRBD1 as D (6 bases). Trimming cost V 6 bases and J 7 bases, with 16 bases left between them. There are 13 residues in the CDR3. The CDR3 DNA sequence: TGTGCCAGCAGCATGGACAGATTTGGGGAGCAGTACTTC. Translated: CASSMDRFGEQYF.

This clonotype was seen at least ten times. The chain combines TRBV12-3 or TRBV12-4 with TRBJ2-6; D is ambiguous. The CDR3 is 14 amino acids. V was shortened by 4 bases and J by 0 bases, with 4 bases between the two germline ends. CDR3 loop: CASSWSSGANVLTF. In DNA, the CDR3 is TGTGCCAGCAGTTGGTCCTCTGGGGCCAACGTCCTGACTTTC.

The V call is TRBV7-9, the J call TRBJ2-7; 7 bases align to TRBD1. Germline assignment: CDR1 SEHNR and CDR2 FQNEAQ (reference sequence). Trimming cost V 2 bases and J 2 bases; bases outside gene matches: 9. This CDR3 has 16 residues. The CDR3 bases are TGTGCCAGCAGCTTAATTGCCGGGACAGTTCCCTACGAGCAGTACTTC. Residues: CASSLIAGTVPYEQYF.

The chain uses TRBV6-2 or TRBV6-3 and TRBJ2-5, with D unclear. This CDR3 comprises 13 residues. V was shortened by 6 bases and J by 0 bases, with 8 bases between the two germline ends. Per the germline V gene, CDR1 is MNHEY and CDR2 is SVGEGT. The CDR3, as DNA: TGTGCCAGCAGGGGCGTGTACCAAGAGACCCAGTACTTC. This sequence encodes CASRGVYQETQYF.

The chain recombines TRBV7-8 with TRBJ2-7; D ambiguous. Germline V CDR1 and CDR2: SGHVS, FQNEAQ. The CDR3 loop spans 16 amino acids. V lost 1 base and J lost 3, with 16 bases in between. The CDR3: CASSLVIPLILYEQYF. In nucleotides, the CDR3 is TGTGCCAGCAGCTTAGTCATCCCGTTGATTCTCTACGAGCAGTACTTC.

The CDR3 coding sequence is TGCAGTGCTATAAAAGAGGTGGGACTAGCGGCGAAATTTGAGACCCAGTACTTC. Amino acids: CSAIKEVGLAAKFETQYF. The chain is built from TRBV20-1 and TRBJ2-7, with 11 bases matching TRBD2. Judging by the DNA end, TRBJ2-5 fits better; the J call may be wrong. This CDR3 is 18 amino acids long. Germline V lookup: CDR1 DFQATT, CDR2 SNEGSKA (reference sequence).

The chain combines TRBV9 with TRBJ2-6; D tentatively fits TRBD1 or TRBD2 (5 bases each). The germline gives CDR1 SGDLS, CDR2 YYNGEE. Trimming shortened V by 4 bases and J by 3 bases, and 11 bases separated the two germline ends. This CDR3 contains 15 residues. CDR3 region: CASSRGEYGANVLTF. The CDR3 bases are TGTGCCAGCAGCCGAGGGGAGTATGGGGCCAACGTCCTGACTTTC. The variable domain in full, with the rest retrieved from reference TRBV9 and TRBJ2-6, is DSGVTQTPKHLITATGQRVTLRCSPRSGDLSVYWYQQSLDQGLQFLIQYYNGEERAKGNILERFSAQQFPDLHSELNLSSLELGDSALYFCASSRGEYGANVLTFGAGSRLTVL.

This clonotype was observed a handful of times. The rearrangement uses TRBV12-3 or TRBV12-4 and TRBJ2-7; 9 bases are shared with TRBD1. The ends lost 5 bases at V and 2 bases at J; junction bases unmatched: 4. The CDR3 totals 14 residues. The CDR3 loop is CASSRTGATYEQYF. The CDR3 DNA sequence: TGTGCCAGCAGTCGGACAGGGGCGACCTACGAGCAGTACTTC.

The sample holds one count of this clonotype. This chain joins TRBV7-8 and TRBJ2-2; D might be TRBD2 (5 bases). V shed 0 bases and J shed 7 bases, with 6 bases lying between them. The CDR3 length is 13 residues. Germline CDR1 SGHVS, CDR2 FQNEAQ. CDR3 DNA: TGTGCCAGCAGCTTAGCAGCGGTCGGGGAGCTGTTTTTT. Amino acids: CASSLAAVGELFF.

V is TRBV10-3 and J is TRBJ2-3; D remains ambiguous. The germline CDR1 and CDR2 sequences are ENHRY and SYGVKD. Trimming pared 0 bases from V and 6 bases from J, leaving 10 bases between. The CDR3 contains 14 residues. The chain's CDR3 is CAISESIFTDTQYF. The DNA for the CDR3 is TGTGCCATCAGTGAGTCGATCTTTACCGATACGCAGTATTTT.

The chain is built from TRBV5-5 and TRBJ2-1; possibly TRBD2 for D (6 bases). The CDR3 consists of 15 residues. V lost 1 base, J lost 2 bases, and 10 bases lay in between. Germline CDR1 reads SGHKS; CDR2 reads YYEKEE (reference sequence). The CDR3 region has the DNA TGTGCCAGCAGCTTGTCGGCGGGACCCTACAATGAGCAGTTCTTC. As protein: CASSLSAGPYNEQFF.

The CDR3 is CASSDGSLDRVIRSGANVLTF. Here the CDR3 DNA reads TGTGCCAGCAGTGATGGAAGCCTCGACAGGGTTATAAGAAGTGGGGCCAACGTCCTGACTTTC. The chain is built from TRBV6-1 and TRBJ2-6; 7 nucleotides align to TRBD1. The CDR3 is made up of 21 amino acids. Germline loops: CDR1 MNHNS, CDR2 SASEGT. V trimming: 3 bases; J trimming: 3 bases; junction bases outside the gene matches: 20.

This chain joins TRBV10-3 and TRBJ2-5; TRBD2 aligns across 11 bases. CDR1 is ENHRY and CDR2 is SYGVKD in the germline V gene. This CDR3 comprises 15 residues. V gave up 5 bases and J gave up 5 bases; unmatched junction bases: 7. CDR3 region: CAISRLAGSGETQYF. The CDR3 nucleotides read TGTGCCATCAGTCGACTAGCGGGGTCCGGGGAGACCCAGTACTTC.

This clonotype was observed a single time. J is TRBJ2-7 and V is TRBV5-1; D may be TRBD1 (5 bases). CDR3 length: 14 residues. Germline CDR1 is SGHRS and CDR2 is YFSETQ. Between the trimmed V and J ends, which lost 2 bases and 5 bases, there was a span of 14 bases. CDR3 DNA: TGCGCCAGCAGCTTACGCAGGGTATCCGACGAGCAGTACTTC. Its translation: CASSLRRVSDEQYF.